The rows below give T cell receptor beta chains drawn from one sample of a study of blood T cell repertoires in COVID-19. TCRdb's table, derived via immunoSEQ multiplex PCR, lists solely in-frame clones and lacks some. The sample includes roughly 50,000 clones, 70% to 90% seen only once; the top ten take less than 3%. The sample taken for sequencing was peripheral blood. All receptors come from a woman aged 80 or older with COVID-19, enrolled during active disease. Both conserved end residues are trimmed from each CDR3. The order of the fields is J gene, CDR3 length, V gene, clone size, CDR3 protein. Expanded clones are given a class, and other clones once, few, many or no size at all.

j_gene: TRBJ2-1
len: 13
v_gene: TRBV5-1
abundance: -
CDR3aa: ASSLEAGSYNEQF

j_gene: TRBJ2-1
len: 11
v_gene: TRBV27
abundance: once
CDR3aa: ASSSDRAGEQF

j_gene: TRBJ1-1
len: 17
v_gene: TRBV4-1
abundance: -
CDR3aa: ASSQGFKSYDWVNTEAF

j_gene: TRBJ1-1
len: 12
v_gene: TRBV6-5
abundance: -
CDR3aa: ASKVTRVNTEAF

j_gene: TRBJ1-1
len: 11
v_gene: TRBV3-1/TRBV3-2
abundance: -
CDR3aa: ASSGQMNTEAF

j_gene: TRBJ1-4
len: 13
v_gene: TRBV7-9
abundance: few
CDR3aa: ASSLAGTGGSKLF

j_gene: TRBJ1-3
len: 12
v_gene: TRBV7-6
abundance: -
CDR3aa: ASSLGGTGNTIY

j_gene: TRBJ2-2
len: 14
v_gene: TRBV9
abundance: few
CDR3aa: ASSSRYREGTGELF

j_gene: TRBJ2-2
len: 13
v_gene: TRBV4-1
abundance: -
CDR3aa: ASSLEPSSARELF

j_gene: TRBJ2-5
len: 12
v_gene: TRBV7-8
abundance: -
CDR3aa: ASSLVANQETQY

j_gene: TRBJ2-7
len: 12
v_gene: TRBV6-6
abundance: -
CDR3aa: ASSYGQGSYEQY

j_gene: TRBJ1-5
len: 17
v_gene: TRBV18
abundance: once
CDR3aa: ASSRGGQGNLNSNQPQH

j_gene: TRBJ1-2
len: 13
v_gene: TRBV6-5
abundance: -
CDR3aa: ASSYSRDRGNGYT

j_gene: TRBJ2-6
len: 18
v_gene: TRBV9
abundance: -
CDR3aa: ASSVAMSGRRSSGANVLT

j_gene: TRBJ1-1
len: 14
v_gene: TRBV19
abundance: -
CDR3aa: ASSILGTGPDTEAF

j_gene: TRBJ1-2
len: 11
v_gene: TRBV5-6
abundance: -
CDR3aa: ASRPNRDYGYT

j_gene: TRBJ2-1
len: 11
v_gene: TRBV7-8
abundance: -
CDR3aa: ASRPFSGGAKF

j_gene: TRBJ1-2
len: 13
v_gene: TRBV28
abundance: -
CDR3aa: ASSTLNRGGYGYT

j_gene: TRBJ2-1
len: 13
v_gene: TRBV19
abundance: -
CDR3aa: ATRDIAGAQGEQF

j_gene: TRBJ1-6
len: 12
v_gene: TRBV25-1
abundance: -
CDR3aa: ASSDTGYFSPLH

j_gene: TRBJ2-5
len: 11
v_gene: TRBV2
abundance: -
CDR3aa: ATRGGAQETQY

j_gene: TRBJ2-1
len: 13
v_gene: TRBV5-1
abundance: -
CDR3aa: ASSSGLAGYNEQF

j_gene: TRBJ2-1
len: 16
v_gene: TRBV9
abundance: -
CDR3aa: ASSVAQAGGLGYNEQF

j_gene: TRBJ2-7
len: 13
v_gene: TRBV29-1
abundance: few
CDR3aa: SVGFVGQTPWEQY

j_gene: TRBJ2-2
len: 13
v_gene: TRBV5-1
abundance: -
CDR3aa: ASSLARGWTGELF

j_gene: TRBJ1-1
len: 13
v_gene: TRBV7-9
abundance: -
CDR3aa: ASSGRTGVNTEAF

j_gene: TRBJ2-5
len: 12
v_gene: TRBV5-1
abundance: -
CDR3aa: ASSQRQNQETQY

j_gene: TRBJ2-5
len: 15
v_gene: TRBV7-9
abundance: -
CDR3aa: ASSLGQGVIGRETQY

j_gene: TRBJ1-5
len: 13
v_gene: TRBV6-5
abundance: few
CDR3aa: ASSWDRGSNQPQH

j_gene: TRBJ2-1
len: 11
v_gene: TRBV28
abundance: once
CDR3aa: AIKRVHYNEQF

j_gene: TRBJ2-1
len: 13
v_gene: TRBV5-1
abundance: -
CDR3aa: ASSLGGSSYNEQF

j_gene: TRBJ1-5
len: 12
v_gene: TRBV25-1
abundance: -
CDR3aa: ASSAGGVTQPQH

j_gene: TRBJ1-4
len: 13
v_gene: TRBV11-2
abundance: -
CDR3aa: ASSQGGPTNEKLF

j_gene: TRBJ1-2
len: 13
v_gene: TRBV13
abundance: -
CDR3aa: ASSRNRGLFYGYT

j_gene: TRBJ2-7
len: 12
v_gene: TRBV2
abundance: -
CDR3aa: ASSDGGSPYEQY

j_gene: TRBJ1-4
len: 15
v_gene: TRBV18
abundance: few
CDR3aa: ASSPGTGGASNEKLF

j_gene: TRBJ2-7
len: 13
v_gene: TRBV18
abundance: few
CDR3aa: ASSPTSDRTNEQY

j_gene: TRBJ2-7
len: 11
v_gene: TRBV7-9
abundance: -
CDR3aa: ASSQAPRDEQY

j_gene: TRBJ1-1
len: 11
v_gene: TRBV7-2
abundance: -
CDR3aa: ASSGGGQGLAF

j_gene: TRBJ1-2
len: 15
v_gene: TRBV7-9
abundance: -
CDR3aa: ASSKGGLLGDNYGYT

j_gene: TRBJ1-1
len: 16
v_gene: TRBV16
abundance: once
CDR3aa: ASSQYGTGVEMNTEAF